This T cell receptor beta chain was sequenced for a study of cytomegalovirus exposure and HLA in healthy donors. The study's findings and limits: According to reports, the classifier identified cytomegalovirus status with high specificity and sensitivity.

With 3 bases clipped from V and 1 base from J, the junction kept 3 bases outside the gene matches. The germline CDR1 and CDR2 sequences are MNHEY and SMNVEV (reference sequence). The CDR3 consists of 15 residues. The donors were part of the validation cohort of 120 subjects. That cohort was separate from the first cohort, which comprised 500 to 850 subjects. Some clones are missing from TCRdb's copy, which holds only in-frame ones; the method was immunoSEQ multiplex PCR. The repertoire holds about 260,000 clones, with about 92% as singletons. On this clone: What it recognizes is unknown.

Material: PBMCs. The chain recombines TRBV27 with TRBJ2-1; 7 bases align to TRBD1. The source of this sequence is a woman aged 25 to 39 in good health and CMV-seronegative. The CDR3 reads CASSFYRGSYNEQFF. CDR3 nucleotide sequence: TGTGCCAGCAGTTTCTACAGGGGTTCCTACAATGAGCAGTTCTTC.